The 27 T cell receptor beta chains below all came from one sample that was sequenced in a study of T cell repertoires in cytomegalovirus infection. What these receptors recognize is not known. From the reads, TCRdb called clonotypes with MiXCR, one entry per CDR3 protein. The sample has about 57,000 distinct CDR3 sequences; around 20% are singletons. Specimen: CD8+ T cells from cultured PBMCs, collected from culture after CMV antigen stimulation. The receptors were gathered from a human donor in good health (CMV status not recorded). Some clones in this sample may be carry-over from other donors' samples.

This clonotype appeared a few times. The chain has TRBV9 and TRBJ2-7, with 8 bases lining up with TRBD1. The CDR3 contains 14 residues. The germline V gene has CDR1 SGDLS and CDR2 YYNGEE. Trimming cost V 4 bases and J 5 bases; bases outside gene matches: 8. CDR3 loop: CASSFGQGYNEQYF. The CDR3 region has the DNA TGTGCCAGCAGCTTCGGACAGGGTTATAACGAGCAGTACTTC.

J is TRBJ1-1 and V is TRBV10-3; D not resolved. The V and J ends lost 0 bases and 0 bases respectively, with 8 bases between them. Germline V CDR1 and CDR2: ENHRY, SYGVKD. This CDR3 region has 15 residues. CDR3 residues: CAISESMTVNTEAFF. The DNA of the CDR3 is TGTGCCATCAGTGAGTCAATGACGGTGAACACTGAAGCTTTCTTT.

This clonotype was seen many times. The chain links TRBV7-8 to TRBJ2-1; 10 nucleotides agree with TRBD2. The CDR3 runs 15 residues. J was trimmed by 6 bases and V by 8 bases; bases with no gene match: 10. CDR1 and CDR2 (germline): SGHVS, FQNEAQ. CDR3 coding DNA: TGTGCCAGCTCAAGCGGGGGGGCCTCGAGCAATGAGCAGTTCTTC. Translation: CASSSGGASSNEQFF.

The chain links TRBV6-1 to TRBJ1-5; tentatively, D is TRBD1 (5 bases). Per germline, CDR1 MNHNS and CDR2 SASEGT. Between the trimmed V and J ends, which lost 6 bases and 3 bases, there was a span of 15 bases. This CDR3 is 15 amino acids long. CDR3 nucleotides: TGTGCCAGCAGCACCGTAGGGGTAAACAATCAGCCCCAGCATTTT. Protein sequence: CASSTVGVNNQPQHF.

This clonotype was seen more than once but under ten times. CDR3 sequence reads: CASSLVRDTEKLFF. The CDR3 DNA is TGTGCCAGCAGTCTAGTCCGGGACACTGAAAAACTGTTTTTT. The J gene is TRBJ1-4, the V gene TRBV27; D possibly corresponds to TRBD1 (6 bases). The length of the CDR3 is 14 residues. Germline-derived CDR1 and CDR2 are MNHEY and SMNVEV (reference sequence). The V gene lost 5 bases and the J gene lost 7 bases, with 14 bases spanning the gap.

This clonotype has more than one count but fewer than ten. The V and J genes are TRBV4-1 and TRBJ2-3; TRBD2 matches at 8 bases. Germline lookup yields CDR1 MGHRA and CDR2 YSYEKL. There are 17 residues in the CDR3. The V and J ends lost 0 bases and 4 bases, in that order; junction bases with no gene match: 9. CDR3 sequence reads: CASSQDGPAGEADTQYF. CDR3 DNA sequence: TGCGCCAGCAGCCAAGATGGGCCAGCGGGGGAGGCAGATACGCAGTATTTT.

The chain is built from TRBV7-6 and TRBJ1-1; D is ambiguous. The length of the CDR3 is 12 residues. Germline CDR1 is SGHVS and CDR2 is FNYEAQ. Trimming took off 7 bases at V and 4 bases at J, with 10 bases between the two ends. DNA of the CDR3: TGTGCCAGCAATCCTAGTGCCACTGAAGCTTTCTTT. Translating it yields CASNPSATEAFF.

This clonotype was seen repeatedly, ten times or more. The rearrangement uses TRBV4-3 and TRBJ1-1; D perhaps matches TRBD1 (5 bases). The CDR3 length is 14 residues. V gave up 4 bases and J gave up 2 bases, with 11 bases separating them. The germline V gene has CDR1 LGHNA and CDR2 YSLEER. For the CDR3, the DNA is TGCGCCAGCAGCCGAAGTGGGGCCAACACTGAAGCTTTCTTT. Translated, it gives CASSRSGANTEAFF.

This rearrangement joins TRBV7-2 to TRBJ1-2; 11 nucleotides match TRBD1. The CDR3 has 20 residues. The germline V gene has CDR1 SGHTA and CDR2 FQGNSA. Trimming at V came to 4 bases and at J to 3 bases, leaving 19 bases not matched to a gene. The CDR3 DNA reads TGTGCCAGCAGCTCAACTCATCGCTTCCGGGACAGGGGGAGGGACTATGGCTACACCTTC. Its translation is CASSSTHRFRDRGRDYGYTF.

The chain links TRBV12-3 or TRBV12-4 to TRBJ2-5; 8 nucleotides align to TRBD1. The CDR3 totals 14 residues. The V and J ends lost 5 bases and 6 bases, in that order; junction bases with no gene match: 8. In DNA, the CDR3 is TGTGCCAGCAGTGCCTGGGACAGGATCAAGACCCAGTACTTC. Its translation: CASSAWDRIKTQYF.

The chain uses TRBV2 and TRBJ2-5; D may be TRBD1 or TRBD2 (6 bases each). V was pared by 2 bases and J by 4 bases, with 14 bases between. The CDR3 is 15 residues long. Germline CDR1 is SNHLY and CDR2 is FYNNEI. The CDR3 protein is CASSENREEGETQYF. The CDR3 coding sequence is TGTGCCAGCAGTGAAAACAGGGAGGAGGGAGAGACCCAGTACTTC.

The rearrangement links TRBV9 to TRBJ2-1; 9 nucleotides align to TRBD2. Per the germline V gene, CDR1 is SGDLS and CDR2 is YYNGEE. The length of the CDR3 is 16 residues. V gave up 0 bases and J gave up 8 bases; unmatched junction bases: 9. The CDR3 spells CASSVVAGGLEYEQFF. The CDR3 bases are TGTGCCAGCAGCGTAGTCGCGGGGGGGCTAGAGTATGAGCAGTTCTTC.

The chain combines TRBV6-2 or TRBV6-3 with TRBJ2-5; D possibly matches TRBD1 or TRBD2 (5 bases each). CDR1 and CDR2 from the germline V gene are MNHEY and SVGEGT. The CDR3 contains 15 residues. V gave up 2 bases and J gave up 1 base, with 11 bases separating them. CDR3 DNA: TGTGCCAGCAGTTACGGGGGTCAAGTCCAAGAGACCCAGTACTTC. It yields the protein CASSYGGQVQETQYF.

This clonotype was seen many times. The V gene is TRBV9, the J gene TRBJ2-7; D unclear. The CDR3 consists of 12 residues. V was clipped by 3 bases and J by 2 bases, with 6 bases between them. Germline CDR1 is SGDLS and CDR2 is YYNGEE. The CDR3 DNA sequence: TGTGCCAGCAGCGGAAAGACCTACGAGCAGTACTTC. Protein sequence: CASSGKTYEQYF.

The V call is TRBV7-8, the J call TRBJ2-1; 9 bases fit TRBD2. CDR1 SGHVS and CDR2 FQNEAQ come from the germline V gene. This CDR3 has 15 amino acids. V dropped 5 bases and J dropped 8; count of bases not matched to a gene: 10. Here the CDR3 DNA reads TGTGCCAGCAGCCCGGGACTAGCTCTGCGGGATGAGCAGTTCTTC. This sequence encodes CASSPGLALRDEQFF.

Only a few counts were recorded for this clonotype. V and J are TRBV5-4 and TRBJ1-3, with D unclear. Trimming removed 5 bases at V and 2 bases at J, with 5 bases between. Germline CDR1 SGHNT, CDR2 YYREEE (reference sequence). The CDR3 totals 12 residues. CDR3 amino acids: CASRDPGNTIYF. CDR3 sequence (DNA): TGTGCCAGCAGGGACCCTGGAAACACCATATATTTT. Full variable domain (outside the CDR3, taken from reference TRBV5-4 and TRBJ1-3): ETGVTQSPTHLIKTRGQQVTLRCSSQSGHNTVSWYQQALGQGPQFIFQYYREEENGRGNFPPRFSGLQFPNYSSELNVNALELDDSALYLCASRDPGNTIYFGEGSWLTVV.

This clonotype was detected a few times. CDR3 coding DNA: TGTGCCAGCAGCTCCTTAGGACAGGGCGTGATCCGGTATGGCTACACCTTC. This gives the protein CASSSLGQGVIRYGYTF. This rearrangement joins TRBV7-8 to TRBJ1-2, with 8 bases lining up with TRBD1. The germline CDR1 and CDR2 sequences are SGHVS and FQNEAQ. The CDR3 contains 17 residues. J was trimmed by 5 bases and V by 4 bases; bases with no gene match: 15. Full variable domain (missing parts from reference TRBV7-8 and TRBJ1-2): GAGVSQSPRYKVAKRGQDVALRCDPISGHVSLFWYQQALGQGPEFLTYFQNEAQLDKSGLPSDRFFAERPEGSVSTLKIQRTQQEDSAVYLCASSSLGQGVIRYGYTFGSGTRLTVV.

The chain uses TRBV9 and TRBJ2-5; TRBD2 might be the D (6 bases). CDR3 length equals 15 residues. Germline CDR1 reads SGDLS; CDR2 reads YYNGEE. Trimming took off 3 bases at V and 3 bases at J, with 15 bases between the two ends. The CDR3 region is CASSASITGEETQYF. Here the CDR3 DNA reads TGTGCCAGCAGCGCTTCGATTACGGGGGAAGAGACCCAGTACTTC. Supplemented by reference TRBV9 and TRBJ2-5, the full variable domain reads DSGVTQTPKHLITATGQRVTLRCSPRSGDLSVYWYQQSLDQGLQFLIQYYNGEERAKGNILERFSAQQFPDLHSELNLSSLELGDSALYFCASSASITGEETQYFGPGTRLLVL.

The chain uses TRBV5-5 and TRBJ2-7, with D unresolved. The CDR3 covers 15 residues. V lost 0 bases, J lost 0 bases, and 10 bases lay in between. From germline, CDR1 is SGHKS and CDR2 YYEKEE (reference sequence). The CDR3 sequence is CASSLGQVSSYEQYF. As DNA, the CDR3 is TGTGCCAGCAGCTTGGGGCAGGTGAGCTCCTACGAGCAGTACTTC.

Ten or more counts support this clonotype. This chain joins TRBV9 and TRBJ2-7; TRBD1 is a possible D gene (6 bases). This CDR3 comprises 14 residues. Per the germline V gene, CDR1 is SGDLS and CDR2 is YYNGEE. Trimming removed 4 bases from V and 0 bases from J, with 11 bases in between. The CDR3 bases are TGTGCCAGCAGCTCCGGACAGAGCTCCTACGAGCAGTACTTC. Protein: CASSSGQSSYEQYF.

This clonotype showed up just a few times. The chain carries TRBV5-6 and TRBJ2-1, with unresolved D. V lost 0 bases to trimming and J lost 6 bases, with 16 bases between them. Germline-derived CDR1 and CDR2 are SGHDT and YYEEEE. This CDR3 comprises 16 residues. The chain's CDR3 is CASSLDPRWVGNEQFF. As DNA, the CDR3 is TGTGCCAGCAGCTTGGACCCCCGGTGGGTGGGCAATGAGCAGTTCTTC.

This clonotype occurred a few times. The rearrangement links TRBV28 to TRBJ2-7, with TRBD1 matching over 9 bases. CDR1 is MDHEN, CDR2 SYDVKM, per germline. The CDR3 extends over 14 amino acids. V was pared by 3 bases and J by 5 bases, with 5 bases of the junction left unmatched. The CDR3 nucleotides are TGTGCCAGCAGTTTCTTGGACAGGGGAGACGAGCAGTACTTC. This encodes CASSFLDRGDEQYF.

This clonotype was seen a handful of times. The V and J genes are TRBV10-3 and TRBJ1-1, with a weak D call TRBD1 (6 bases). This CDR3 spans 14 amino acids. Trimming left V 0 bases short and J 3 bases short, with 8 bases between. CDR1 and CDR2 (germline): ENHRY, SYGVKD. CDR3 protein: CAISESRGHTEAFF. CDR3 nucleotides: TGTGCCATCAGTGAGTCGCGGGGGCACACTGAAGCTTTCTTT.

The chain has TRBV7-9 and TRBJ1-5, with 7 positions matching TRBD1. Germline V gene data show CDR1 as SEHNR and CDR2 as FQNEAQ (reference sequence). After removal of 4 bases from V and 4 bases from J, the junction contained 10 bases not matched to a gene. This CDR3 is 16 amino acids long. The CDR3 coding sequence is TGTGCCAGCAGCTCAACCGATTTGACAGGGAATCAGCCCCAGCATTTT. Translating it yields CASSSTDLTGNQPQHF. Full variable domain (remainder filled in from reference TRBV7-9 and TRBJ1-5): DTGVSQNPRHKITKRGQNVTFRCDPISEHNRLYWYRQTLGQGPEFLTYFQNEAQLEKSRLLSDRFSAERPKGSFSTLEIQRTEQGDSAMYLCASSSTDLTGNQPQHFGDGTRLSIL.

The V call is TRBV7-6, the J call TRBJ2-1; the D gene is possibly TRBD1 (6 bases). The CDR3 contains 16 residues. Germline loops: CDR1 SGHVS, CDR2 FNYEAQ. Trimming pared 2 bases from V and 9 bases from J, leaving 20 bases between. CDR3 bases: TGTGCCAGCAGCTTACGGTTCTGGGACATCCCTGGTGAGCAGTTCTTC. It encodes CASSLRFWDIPGEQFF.

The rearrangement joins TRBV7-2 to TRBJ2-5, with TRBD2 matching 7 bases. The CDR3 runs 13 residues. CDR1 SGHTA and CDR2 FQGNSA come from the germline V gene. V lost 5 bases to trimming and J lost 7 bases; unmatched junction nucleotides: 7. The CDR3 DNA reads TGTGCCAGCAGCATGACTAGCAAGGCGACCCAGTACTTC. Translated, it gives CASSMTSKATQYF.

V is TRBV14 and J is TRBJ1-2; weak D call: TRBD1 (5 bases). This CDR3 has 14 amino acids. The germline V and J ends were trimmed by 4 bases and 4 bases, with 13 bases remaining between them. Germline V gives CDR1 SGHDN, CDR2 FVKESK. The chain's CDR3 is CASSRPGTGYGYTF. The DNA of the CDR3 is TGTGCCAGCAGCCGGCCCGGGACGGGCTATGGCTACACCTTC.